This T cell receptor beta chain was recovered during a study of CD8 T cells in ankylosing spondylitis. This clonotype was counted at least ten times. Its specificity is unknown. MiXCR was run by TCRdb on the 5' RACE reads, yielding one entry per CDR3 protein. The sample gives about 8,800 distinct CDR3 sequences, 5% to 6.5% of which show up once; roughly 40% is in the top ten. Study observations and caveats: Reports say disease-linked clones showed up significantly more in matched ankylosing spondylitis synovial fluid.

The receptor comes from a female donor with ankylosing spondylitis or in good health (not recorded which). Sequencing was done on a sample of blood, either unsorted or a sorted T cell fraction (not recorded which).

The CDR3 DNA follows: TGTGCCAGCAGCGTAACCGGGACAGGGTATTTCGAGCAGTACTTC. Protein sequence: CASSVTGTGYFEQYF. The rearrangement uses TRBV9 and TRBJ2-7; 9 bases align to TRBD1. The CDR3 loop spans 15 amino acids. The trim removed 1 base at V and 6 bases at J, leaving 8 bases unmatched. CDR1 is SGDLS and CDR2 is YYNGEE in the germline V gene.